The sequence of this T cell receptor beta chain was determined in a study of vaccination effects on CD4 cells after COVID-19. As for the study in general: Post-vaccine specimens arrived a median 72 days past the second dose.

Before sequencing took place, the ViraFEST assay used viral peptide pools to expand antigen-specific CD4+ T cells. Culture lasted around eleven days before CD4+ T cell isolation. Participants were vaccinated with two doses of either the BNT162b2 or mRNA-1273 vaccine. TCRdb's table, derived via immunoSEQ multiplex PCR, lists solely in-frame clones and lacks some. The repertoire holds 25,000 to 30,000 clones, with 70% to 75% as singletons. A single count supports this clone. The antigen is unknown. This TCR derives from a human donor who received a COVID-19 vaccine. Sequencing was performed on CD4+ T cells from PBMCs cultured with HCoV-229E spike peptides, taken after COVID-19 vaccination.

CDR3 protein: CASTNRGDNTEAFF. The CDR3 DNA reads as TGCGCCAGCACCAACCGGGGAGATAACACTGAAGCTTTCTTT. V is TRBV5-1 and J is TRBJ1-1; D gene ambiguous. With 6 bases removed from V and 2 bases from J, the gap between germline ends came to 14 bases. This CDR3 has 14 residues. Germline V gene sequence: CDR1 SGHRS, CDR2 YFSETQ.